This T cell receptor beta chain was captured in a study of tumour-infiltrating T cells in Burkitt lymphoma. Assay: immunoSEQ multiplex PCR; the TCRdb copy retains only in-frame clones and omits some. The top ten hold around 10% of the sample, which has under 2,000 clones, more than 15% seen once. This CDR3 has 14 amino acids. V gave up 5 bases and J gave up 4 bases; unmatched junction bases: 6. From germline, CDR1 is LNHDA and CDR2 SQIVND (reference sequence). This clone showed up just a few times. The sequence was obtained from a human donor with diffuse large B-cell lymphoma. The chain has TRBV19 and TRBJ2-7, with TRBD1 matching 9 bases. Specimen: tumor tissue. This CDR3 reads CASSVGTGYYEQYF. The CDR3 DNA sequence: TGTGCCAGTAGTGTCGGGACAGGGTATTACGAGCAGTACTTC.